This T cell receptor beta chain was obtained from a study of T cells in Graves' hyperthyroidism and ophthalmopathy. Looking at the study overall: Staff took peripheral blood when the initial diagnosis was made, before any treatment began.

The investigators amplified TCR beta CDR3 regions from RNA transcripts. A first-round RT-PCR of the TCR CDR3 used the HTBI primer set. In TCRdb, the multiplex PCR reads were re-called with MiXCR into one record per CDR3 protein. The sample contains over 350,000 distinct CDR3 sequences, roughly 13% of which appear only once. Disease lasting under 3 months, a NOSPECS grade of at least 4, and a Clinical Activity Score of at least 3 were features of the ophthalmopathy patients. Per the germline V gene, CDR1 is SGHRS and CDR2 is YFSETQ. This CDR3 contains 18 residues. V lost 0 bases, J lost 7 bases, and 10 bases stayed unmatched. This clonotype was counted between two and nine times.

What was sequenced was blood. V and J are TRBV5-1 and TRBJ2-1; TRBD2 matches at 13 bases. The sequence was collected from a man between 50 and 59 years old with Graves' ophthalmopathy. The CDR3 DNA reads as TGCGCCAGCAGCTTGGCCCCCTCCAGACTAGCGGGGGGAAATGAGCAGTTCTTC. Translating it yields CASSLAPSRLAGGNEQFF.